This TCR beta chain was recorded in a study of blood T cell repertoires in COVID-19. Study information: From T cells, B-cell-depleted T cells, or PBMCs came the material, which was cDNA or gDNA.

Using immunoSEQ multiplex PCR, the repertoire was profiled, and TCRdb retains in-frame clones only, with some absent. The repertoire includes fewer than 650,000 clones, roughly nine tenths of them detected once, and under 8.5% sits in the top ten. The CDR3 loop spans 13 amino acids. V was cut by 8 bases and J by 2 bases, with 13 bases left in between. While infection was still active, Seattle patients were enrolled and then followed longitudinally. This clonotype was obtained from a woman aged 50 to 60 with COVID-19, enrolled during active disease. The sample comprised peripheral blood. The chain joins TRBV12-3 or TRBV12-4 to TRBJ2-7, with D possibly TRBD1 on 6 matching bases. The CDR3 DNA reads as TGTGCCAGCGTGCGAGGGGGTACCTACGAGCAGTACTTC. This codes for CASVRGGTYEQYF.